This record looks at one TCR beta chain sequence and its context. This entry is derived from a study of blood T cell repertoires in COVID-19. Study at large: Specimens from acute and convalescent COVID-19 originated in the United States, Italy and Spain. T cells, B-cell-depleted T cells, or PBMCs provided the cDNA or gDNA that served as material.

The authors' processing: Researchers report that nucleated cell counts were estimated from reference gene primer amplification. The repertoire was sequenced with immunoSEQ multiplex PCR; TCRdb's copy has only in-frame clones and lacks some. V, J and clone size are those of that table, while D and trimming were read from the DNA. The sample has around 280,000 clones, roughly 90% seen once. The Seattle patients, enrolled during active infection, were followed longitudinally. V shed 5 bases and J 9 bases; nucleotides not matched to a gene: 6. In germline, CDR1 is SGHNT, CDR2 YENEEA. The CDR3 loop spans 13 amino acids.

The chain couples TRBV11-3 to TRBJ1-3, with 8 positions matching TRBD1. The clonotype comes from a woman in her twenties or thirties with COVID-19, enrolled during active disease. The sequenced material came from peripheral blood. DNA for the CDR3: TGTGCCAGCAGCCCGCAGGGGGCTAGCACCATATATTTT. Residues: CASSPQGASTIYF.